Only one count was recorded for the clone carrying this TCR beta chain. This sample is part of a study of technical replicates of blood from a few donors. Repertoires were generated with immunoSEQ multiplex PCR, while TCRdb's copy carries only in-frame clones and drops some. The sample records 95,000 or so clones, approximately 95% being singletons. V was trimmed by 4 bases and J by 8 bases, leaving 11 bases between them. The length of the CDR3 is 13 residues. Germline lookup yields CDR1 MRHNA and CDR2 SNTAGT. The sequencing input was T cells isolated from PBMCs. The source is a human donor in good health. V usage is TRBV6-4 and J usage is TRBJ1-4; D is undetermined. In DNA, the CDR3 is TGTGCCAGCAGTGCTCGTTCTGGCGAAAAACTGTTTTTT. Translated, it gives CASSARSGEKLFF.